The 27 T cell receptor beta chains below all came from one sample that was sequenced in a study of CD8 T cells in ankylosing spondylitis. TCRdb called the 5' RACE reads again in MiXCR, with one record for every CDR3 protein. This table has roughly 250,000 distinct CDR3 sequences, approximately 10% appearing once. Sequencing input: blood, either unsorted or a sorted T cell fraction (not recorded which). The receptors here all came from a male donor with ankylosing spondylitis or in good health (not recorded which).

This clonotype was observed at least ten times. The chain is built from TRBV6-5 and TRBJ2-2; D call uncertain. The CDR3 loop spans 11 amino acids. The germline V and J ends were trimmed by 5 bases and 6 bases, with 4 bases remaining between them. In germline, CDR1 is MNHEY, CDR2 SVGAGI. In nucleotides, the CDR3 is TGTGCCAGCAGTCGGGCCGGGGAGCTGTTTTTT. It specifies CASSRAGELFF.

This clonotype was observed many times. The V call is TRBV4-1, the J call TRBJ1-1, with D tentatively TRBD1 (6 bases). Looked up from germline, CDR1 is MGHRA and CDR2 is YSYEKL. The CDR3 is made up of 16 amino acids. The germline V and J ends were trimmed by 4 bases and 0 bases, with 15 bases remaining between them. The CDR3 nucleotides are TGCGCCAGCAGCCCAATCGAGGGGGACATGAACACTGAAGCTTTCTTT. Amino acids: CASSPIEGDMNTEAFF.

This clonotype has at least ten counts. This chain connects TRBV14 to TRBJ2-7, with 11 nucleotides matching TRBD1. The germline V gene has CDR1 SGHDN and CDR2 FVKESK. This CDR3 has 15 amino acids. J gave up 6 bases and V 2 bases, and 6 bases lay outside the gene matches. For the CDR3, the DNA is TGTGCCAGCAGCCAAAAAGGACAGGGGGCTGGCGAGCAGTACTTC. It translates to CASSQKGQGAGEQYF.

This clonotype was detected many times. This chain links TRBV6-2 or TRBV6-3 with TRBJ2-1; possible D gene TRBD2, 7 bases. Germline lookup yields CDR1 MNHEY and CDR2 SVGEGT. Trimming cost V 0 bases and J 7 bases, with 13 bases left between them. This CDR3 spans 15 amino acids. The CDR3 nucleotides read TGTGCCAGCAGTTACTCGGGGGGGGGGCCGAATGAGCAGTTCTTC. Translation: CASSYSGGGPNEQFF.

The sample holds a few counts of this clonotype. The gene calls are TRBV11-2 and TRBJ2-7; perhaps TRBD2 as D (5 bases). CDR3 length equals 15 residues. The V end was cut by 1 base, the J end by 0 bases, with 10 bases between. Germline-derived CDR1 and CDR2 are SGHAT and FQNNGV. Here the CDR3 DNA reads TGTGCCAGCAGCTTAGTAGGGAGCCCCTCCTACGAGCAGTACTTC. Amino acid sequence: CASSLVGSPSYEQYF.

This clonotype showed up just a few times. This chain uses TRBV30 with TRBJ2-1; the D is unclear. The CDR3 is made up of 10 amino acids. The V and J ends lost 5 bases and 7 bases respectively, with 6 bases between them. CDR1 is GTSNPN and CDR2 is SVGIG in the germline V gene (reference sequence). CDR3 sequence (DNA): TGTGCCTGGGCTCAAAATGAGCAGTTCTTC. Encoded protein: CAWAQNEQFF. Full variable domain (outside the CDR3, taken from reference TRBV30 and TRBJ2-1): SQTIHQWPATLVQPVGSPLSLECTVEGTSNPNLYWYRQAAGRGLQLLFYSVGIGQISSEVPQNLSASRPQDRQFILSSKKLLLSDSGFYLCAWAQNEQFFGPGTRLTVL.

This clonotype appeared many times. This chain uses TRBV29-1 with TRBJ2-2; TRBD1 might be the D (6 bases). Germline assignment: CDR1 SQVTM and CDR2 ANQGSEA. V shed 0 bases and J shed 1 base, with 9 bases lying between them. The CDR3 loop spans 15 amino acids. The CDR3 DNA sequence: TGCAGCGTTGAAGATGGACAGAAGAACACCGGGGAGCTGTTTTTT. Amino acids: CSVEDGQKNTGELFF.

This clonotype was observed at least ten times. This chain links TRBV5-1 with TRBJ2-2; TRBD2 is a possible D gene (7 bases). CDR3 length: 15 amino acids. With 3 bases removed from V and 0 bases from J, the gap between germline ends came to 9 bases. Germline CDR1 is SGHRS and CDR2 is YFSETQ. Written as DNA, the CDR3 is TGCGCCAGCAGCTGGGGGGGGCCGAACACCGGGGAGCTGTTTTTT. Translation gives CASSWGGPNTGELFF.

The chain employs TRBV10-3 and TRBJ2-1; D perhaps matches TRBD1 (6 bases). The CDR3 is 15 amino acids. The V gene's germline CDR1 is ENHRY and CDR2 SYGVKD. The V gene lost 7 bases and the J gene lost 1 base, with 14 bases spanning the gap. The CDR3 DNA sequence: TGTGCCATCAATCGGGACATGGGATCCTACAATGAGCAGTTCTTC. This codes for CAINRDMGSYNEQFF.

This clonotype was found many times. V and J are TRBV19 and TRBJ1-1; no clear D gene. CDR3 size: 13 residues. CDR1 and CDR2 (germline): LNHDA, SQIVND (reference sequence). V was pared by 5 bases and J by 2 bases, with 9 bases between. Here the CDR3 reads CASSPWTNTEAFF. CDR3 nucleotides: TGTGCCAGTAGTCCGTGGACTAACACTGAAGCTTTCTTT.

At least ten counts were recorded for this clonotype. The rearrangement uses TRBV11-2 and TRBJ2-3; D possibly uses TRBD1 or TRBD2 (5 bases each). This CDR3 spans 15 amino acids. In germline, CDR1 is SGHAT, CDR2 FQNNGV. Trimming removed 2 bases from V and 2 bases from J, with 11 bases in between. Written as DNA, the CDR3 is TGTGCCAGCAGCTTACGCCGGGACCACACAGATACGCAGTATTTT. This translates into CASSLRRDHTDTQYF.

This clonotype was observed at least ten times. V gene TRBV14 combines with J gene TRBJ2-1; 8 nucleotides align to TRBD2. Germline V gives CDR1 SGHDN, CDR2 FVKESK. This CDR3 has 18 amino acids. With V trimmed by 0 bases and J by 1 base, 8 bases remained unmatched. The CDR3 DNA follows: TGTGCCAGCAGCCAAGATGTGGGGAGCGGGAGTTCCTACAATGAGCAGTTCTTC. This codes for CASSQDVGSGSSYNEQFF.

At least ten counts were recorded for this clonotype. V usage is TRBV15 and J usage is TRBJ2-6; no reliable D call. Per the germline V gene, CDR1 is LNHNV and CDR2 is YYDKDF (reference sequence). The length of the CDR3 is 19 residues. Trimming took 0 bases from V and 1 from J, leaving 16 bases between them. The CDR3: CATSRDQKSTGSGANVLTF. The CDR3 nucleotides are TGTGCCACCAGCAGAGATCAGAAGTCAACGGGTTCTGGGGCCAACGTCCTGACTTTC.

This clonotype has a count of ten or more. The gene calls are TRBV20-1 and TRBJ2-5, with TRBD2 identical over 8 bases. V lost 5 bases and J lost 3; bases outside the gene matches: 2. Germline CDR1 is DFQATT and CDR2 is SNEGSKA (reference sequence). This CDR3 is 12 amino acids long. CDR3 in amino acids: CSAYSGEETQYF. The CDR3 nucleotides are TGCAGTGCTTATAGCGGGGAAGAGACCCAGTACTTC.

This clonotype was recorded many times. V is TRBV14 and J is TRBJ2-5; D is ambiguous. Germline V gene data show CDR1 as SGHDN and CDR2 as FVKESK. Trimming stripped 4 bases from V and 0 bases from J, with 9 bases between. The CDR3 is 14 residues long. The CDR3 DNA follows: TGTGCCAGCAGCCGAGGTAGCTACCAAGAGACCCAGTACTTC. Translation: CASSRGSYQETQYF.

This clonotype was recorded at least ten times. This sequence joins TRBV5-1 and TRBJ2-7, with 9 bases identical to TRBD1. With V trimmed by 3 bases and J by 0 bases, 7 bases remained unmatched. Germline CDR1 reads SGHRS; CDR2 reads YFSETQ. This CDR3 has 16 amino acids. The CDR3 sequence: CASSYRQGEYSYEQYF. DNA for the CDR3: TGCGCCAGCAGCTACAGACAGGGGGAATACTCCTACGAGCAGTACTTC.

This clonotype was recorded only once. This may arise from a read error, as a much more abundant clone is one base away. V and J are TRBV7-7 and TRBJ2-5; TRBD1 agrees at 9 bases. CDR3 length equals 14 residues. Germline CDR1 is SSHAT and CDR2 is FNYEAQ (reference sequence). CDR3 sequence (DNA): TGTGTCAGCAGCTCGAAACAGGGGGCTGAGACCCAGTACTTC. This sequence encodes CVSSSKQGAETQYF.

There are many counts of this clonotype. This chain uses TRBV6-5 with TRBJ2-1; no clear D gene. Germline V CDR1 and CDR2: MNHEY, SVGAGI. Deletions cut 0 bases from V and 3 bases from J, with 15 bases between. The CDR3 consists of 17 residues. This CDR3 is CASSYSSGQVVYNEQFF. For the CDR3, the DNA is TGTGCCAGCAGTTACTCCTCTGGGCAGGTGGTCTACAATGAGCAGTTCTTC.

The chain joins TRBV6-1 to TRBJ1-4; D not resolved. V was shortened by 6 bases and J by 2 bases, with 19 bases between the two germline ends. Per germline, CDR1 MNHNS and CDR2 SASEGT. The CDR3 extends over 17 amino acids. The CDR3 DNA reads TGTGCCAGCAGCTTCCTAGCGGGAGGCTCTACTAATGAAAAACTGTTTTTT. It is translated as CASSFLAGGSTNEKLFF.

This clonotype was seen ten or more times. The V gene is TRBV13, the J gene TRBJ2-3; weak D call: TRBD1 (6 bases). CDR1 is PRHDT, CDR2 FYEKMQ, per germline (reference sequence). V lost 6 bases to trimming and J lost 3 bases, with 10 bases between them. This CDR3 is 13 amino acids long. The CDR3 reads CASRQGGTDTQYF. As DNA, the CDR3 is TGTGCCAGCAGACAGGGTGGGACAGATACGCAGTATTTT.

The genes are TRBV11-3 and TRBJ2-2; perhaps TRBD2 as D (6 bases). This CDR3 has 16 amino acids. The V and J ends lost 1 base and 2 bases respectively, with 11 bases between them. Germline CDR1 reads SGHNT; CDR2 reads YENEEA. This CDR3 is CASSLGTGTNTGELFF. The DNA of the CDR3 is TGTGCCAGCAGCTTAGGGACCGGGACTAACACCGGGGAGCTGTTTTTT.

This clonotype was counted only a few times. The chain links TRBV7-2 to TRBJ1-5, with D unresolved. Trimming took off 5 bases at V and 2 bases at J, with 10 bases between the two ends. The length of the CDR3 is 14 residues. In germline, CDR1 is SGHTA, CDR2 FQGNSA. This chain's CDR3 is CASSPLLGNQPQHF. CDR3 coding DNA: TGTGCCAGCAGCCCCCTCTTGGGCAATCAGCCCCAGCATTTT.

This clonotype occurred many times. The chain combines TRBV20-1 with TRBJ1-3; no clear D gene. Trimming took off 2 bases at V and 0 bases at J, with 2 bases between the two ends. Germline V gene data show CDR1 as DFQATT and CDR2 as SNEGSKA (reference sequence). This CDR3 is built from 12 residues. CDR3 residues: CSARSSGNTIYF. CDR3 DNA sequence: TGCAGTGCTAGAAGCTCTGGAAACACCATATATTTT.

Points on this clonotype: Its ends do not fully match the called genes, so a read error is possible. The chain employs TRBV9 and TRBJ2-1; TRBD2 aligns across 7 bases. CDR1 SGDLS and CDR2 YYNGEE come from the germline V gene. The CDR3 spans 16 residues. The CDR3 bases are TGTGCCACCAGCGGGCCGTCTTTTGGGGGGGTGGATGAGCAGTTCTTC. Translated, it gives CATSGPSFGGVDEQFF. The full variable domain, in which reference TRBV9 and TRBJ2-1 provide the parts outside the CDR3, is DSGVTQTPKHLITATGQRVTLRCSPRSGDLSVYWYQQSLDQGLQFLIQYYNGEERAKGNILERFSAQQFPDLHSELNLSSLELGDSALYFCATSGPSFGGVDEQFFGPGTRLTVL.

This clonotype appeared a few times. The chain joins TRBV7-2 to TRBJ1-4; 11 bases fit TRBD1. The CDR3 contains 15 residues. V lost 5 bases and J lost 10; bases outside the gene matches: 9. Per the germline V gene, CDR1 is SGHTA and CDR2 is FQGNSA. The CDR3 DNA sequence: TGTGCCAGCAGCCCCCAGGGACAGGGGGTCGGAAAACTGTTTTTT. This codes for CASSPQGQGVGKLFF.

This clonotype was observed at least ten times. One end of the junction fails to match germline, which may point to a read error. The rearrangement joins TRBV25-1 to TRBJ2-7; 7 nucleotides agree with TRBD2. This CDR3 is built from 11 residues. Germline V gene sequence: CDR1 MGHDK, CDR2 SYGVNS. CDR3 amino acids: CASSGSGISCF. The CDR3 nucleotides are TGTGCCAGCAGTGGGAGCGGGATTTCCTGCTTC.

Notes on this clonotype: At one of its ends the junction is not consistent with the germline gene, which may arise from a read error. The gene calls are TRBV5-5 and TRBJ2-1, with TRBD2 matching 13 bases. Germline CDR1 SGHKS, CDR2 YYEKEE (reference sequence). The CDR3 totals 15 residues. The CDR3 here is CTSSPEGLAGHEQFF. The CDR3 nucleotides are TGTACCAGCAGCCCGGAGGGACTAGCGGGACATGAGCAGTTCTTC.